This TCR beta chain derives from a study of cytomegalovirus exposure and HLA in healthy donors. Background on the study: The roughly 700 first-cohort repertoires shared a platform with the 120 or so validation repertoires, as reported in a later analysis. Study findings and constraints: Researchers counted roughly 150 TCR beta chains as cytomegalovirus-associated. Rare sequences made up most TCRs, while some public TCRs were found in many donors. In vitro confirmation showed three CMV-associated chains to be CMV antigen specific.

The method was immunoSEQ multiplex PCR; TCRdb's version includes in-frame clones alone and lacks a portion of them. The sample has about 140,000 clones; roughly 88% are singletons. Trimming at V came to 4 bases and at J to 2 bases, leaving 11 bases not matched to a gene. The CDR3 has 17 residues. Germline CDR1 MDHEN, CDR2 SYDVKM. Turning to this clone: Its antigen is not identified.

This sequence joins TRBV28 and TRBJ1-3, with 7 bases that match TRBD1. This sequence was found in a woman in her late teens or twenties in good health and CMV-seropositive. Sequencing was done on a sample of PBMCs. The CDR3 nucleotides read TGTGCCAGCAGTTCACTCCCGGGGACAGATACTGGAAACACCATATATTTT. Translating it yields CASSSLPGTDTGNTIYF.